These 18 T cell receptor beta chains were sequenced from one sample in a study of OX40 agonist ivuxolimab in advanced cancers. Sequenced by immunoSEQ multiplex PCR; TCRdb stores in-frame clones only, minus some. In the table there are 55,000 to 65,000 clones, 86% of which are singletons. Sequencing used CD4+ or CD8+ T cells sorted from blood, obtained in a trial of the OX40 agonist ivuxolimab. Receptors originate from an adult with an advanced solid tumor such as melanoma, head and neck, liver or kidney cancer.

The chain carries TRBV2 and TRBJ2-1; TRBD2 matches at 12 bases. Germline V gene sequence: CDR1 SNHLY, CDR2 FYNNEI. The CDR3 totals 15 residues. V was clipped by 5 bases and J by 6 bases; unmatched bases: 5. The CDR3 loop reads CASSSTSGGFNEQFF. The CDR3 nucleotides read TGTGCCAGCAGTTCTACTAGCGGGGGGTTCAATGAGCAGTTCTTC.

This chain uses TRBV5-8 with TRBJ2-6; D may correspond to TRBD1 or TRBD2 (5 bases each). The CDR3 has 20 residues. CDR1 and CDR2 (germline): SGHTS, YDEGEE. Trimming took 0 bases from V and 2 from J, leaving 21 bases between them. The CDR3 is CASSLVGVGPVGAGANVLTF. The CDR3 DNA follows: TGTGCCAGCAGCTTGGTGGGGGTGGGCCCGGTAGGCGCTGGGGCCAACGTCCTGACTTTC. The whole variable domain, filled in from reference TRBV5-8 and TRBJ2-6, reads EAGVTQSPTHLIKTRGQQATLRCSPISGHTSVYWYQQALGLGLQFLLWYDEGEERNRGNFPPRFSGRQFPNYSSELNVNALELEDSALYLCASSLVGVGPVGAGANVLTFGAGSRLTVL.

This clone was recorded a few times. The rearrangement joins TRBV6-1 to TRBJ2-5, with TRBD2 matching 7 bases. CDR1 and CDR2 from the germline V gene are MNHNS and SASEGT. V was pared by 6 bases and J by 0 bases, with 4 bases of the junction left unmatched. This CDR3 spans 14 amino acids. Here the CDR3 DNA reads TGTGCCAGCAGGTTCGGGACTAACCAAGAGACCCAGTACTTC. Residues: CASRFGTNQETQYF.

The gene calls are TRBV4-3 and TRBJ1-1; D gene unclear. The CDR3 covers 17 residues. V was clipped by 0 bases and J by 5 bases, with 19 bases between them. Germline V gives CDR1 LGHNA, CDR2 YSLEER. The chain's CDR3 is CASSQDLGGGEVTEAFF. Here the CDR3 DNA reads TGCGCCAGCAGCCAAGATCTGGGAGGTGGGGAGGTGACTGAAGCTTTCTTT.

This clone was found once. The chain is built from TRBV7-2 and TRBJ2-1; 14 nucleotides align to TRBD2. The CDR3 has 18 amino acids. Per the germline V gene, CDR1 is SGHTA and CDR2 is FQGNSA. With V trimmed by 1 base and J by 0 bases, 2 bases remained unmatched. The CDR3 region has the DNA TGTGCCAGCAGCTTAGGGGGGACTAGCGGGAGCTCCTACAATGAGCAGTTCTTC. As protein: CASSLGGTSGSSYNEQFF.

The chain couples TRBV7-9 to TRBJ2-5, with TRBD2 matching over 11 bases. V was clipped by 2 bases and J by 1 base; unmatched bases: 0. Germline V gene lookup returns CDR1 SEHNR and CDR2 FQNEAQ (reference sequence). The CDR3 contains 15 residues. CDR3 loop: CASSLTSGGQETQYF. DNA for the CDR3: TGTGCCAGCAGCTTAACTAGCGGGGGCCAAGAGACCCAGTACTTC.

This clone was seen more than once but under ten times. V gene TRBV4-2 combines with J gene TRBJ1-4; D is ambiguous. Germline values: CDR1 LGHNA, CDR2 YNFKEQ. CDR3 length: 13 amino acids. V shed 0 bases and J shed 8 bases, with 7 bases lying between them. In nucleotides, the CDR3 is TGTGCCAGCAGCCAAGATAGCACCGAAAAACTGTTTTTT. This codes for CASSQDSTEKLFF.

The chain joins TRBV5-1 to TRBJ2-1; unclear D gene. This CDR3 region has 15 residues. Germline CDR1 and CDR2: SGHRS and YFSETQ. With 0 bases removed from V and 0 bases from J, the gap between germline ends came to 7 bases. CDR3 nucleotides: TGCGCCAGCAGCTTGGTGGCAAGCTCCTACAATGAGCAGTTCTTC. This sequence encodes CASSLVASSYNEQFF.

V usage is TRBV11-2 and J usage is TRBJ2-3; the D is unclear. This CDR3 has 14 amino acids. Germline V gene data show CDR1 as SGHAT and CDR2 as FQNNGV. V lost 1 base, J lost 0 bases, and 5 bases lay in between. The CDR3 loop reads CASSLVQSTDTQYF. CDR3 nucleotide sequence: TGTGCCAGCAGCTTAGTACAGAGCACAGATACGCAGTATTTT.

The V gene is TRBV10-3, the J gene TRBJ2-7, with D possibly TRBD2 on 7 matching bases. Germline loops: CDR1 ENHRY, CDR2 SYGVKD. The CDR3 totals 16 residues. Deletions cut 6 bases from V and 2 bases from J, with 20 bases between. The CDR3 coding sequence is TGTGCCATCAGAGTAGAGGGGAGGGGGGATACCTACGAGCAGTACTTC. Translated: CAIRVEGRGDTYEQYF.

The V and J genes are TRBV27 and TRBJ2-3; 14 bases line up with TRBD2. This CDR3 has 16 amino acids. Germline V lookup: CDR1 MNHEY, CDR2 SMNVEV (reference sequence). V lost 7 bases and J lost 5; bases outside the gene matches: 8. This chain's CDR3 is CASKRPGLAGVDTQYF. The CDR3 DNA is TGTGCCAGCAAAAGACCGGGACTAGCGGGAGTAGATACGCAGTATTTT.

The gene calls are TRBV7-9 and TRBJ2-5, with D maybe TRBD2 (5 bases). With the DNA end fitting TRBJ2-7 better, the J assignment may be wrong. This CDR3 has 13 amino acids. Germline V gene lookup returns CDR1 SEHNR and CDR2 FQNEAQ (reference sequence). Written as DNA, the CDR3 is TGTGCCAGCAGCTTTAACGGGGCCTACGAGCAGTACTTC. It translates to CASSFNGAYEQYF.

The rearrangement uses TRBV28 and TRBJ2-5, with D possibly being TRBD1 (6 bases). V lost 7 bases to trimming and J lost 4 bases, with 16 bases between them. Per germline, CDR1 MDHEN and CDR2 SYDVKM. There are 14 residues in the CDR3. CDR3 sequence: CASNSFGTRETQYF. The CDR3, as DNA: TGTGCCAGCAACTCCTTTGGGACAAGAGAGACCCAGTACTTC.

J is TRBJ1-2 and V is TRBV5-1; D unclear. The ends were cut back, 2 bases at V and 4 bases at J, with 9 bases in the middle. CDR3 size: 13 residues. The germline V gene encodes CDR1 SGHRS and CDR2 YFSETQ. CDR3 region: CASSFAPGYGYTF. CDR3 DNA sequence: TGCGCCAGCAGCTTCGCACCAGGCTATGGCTACACCTTC.

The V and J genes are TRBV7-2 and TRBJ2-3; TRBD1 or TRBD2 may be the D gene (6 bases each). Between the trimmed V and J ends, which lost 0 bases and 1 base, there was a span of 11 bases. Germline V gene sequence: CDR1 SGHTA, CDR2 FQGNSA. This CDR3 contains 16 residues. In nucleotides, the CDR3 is TGTGCCAGCAGCTTAGCGGGGGGCGGTGGCACAGATACGCAGTATTTT. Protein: CASSLAGGGGTDTQYF.

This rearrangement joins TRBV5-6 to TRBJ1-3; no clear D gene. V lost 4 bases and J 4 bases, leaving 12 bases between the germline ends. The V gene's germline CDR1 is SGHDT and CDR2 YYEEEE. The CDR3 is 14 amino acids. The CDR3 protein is CASSRRTLGNTIYF. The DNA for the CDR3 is TGTGCCAGCAGCCGACGGACGCTCGGAAACACCATATATTTT.

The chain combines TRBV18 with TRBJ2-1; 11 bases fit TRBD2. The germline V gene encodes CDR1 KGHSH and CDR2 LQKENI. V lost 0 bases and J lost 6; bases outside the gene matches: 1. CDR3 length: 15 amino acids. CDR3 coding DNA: TGTGCCAGCTCACCACCGACTAGCGGGGTCAATGAGCAGTTCTTC. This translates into CASSPPTSGVNEQFF.

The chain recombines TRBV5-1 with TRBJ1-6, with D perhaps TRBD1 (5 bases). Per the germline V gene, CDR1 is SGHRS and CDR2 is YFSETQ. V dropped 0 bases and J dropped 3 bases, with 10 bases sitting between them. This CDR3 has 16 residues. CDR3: CASSLEAGSYNSPLHF. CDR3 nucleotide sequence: TGCGCCAGCAGCTTGGAGGCAGGGAGCTATAATTCACCCCTCCACTTT.